Below, 25 T cell receptor beta chains from the same sample are listed, as sequenced in a study of coeliac disease. The table came from immunoSEQ multiplex PCR; TCRdb's copy has only in-frame clones and leaves some out. This table has roughly 4,500 clones, 65% to 75% appearing once. The specimen sequenced was lamina propria lymphocytes from the gut. These receptors all stem from a woman aged 18-29 years with active celiac disease.

This chain joins TRBV10-1 and TRBJ2-6; D gene uncertain. The CDR3 loop spans 12 amino acids. The germline V gene encodes CDR1 WNHNN and CDR2 SYGVQD (reference sequence). The CDR3 nucleotides read TGCGCTCCCTTCCCTGGGGCCAACGTCCTGACTTTC. Encoded protein: CAPFPGANVLTF.

There are a few counts of this clone. The V and J genes are TRBV5-1 and TRBJ2-7, with a weak D call TRBD2 (6 bases). This CDR3 has 16 residues. CDR1 is SGHRS and CDR2 is YFSETQ in the germline V gene. V lost 4 bases and J 4 bases, leaving 21 bases between the germline ends. In DNA form, the CDR3 reads TGCGCCAGCAGCACCCAGGGTGGCGGGGTAGCTTACGAGCAGTACTTC. This gives the protein CASSTQGGGVAYEQYF.

In the case of this clone: Relative to the germline gene, one junction end is altered; a read error may explain this. The rearrangement joins TRBV10-1 to TRBJ2-1; D ambiguous. The CDR3 loop spans 13 amino acids. The germline V gene has CDR1 WNHNN and CDR2 SYGVQD (reference sequence). The CDR3 loop reads CASRESWSNEQFF. The CDR3 region has the DNA TGCGCCAGCAGGGAGTCTTGGAGCAATGAGCAGTTCTTC.

This chain connects TRBV29-1 to TRBJ2-1, with TRBD1 matching over 9 bases. J was trimmed by 7 bases and V by 3 bases; bases with no gene match: 7. CDR1 is SQVTM, CDR2 ANQGSEA, per germline. The CDR3 length is 14 residues. The CDR3 is CSVDDTGGRNEQFF. DNA of the CDR3: TGCAGCGTTGACGATACAGGGGGCCGGAATGAGCAGTTCTTC.

The CDR3 loop is CASSLDGGAVGDTQYF. CDR3 nucleotides: TGTGCCAGCAGCCTCGACGGGGGGGCCGTGGGGGATACGCAGTATTTT. The gene calls are TRBV4-2 and TRBJ2-3; 8 bases line up with TRBD2. The ends lost 4 bases at V and 6 bases at J; junction bases unmatched: 12. The germline V gene encodes CDR1 LGHNA and CDR2 YNFKEQ. This CDR3 contains 16 residues.

The chain couples TRBV5-1 to TRBJ2-5; TRBD2 is a possible D gene (6 bases). Germline CDR1 reads SGHRS; CDR2 reads YFSETQ. Trimming took 4 bases from V and 1 from J, leaving 14 bases between them. CDR3 length: 15 residues. The CDR3 region is CASSRGGTSQETQYF. CDR3 sequence (DNA): TGCGCCAGCAGCAGAGGAGGGACCAGCCAAGAGACCCAGTACTTC.

The rearrangement joins TRBV20-1 to TRBJ1-1, with unresolved D. The CDR3 loop spans 11 amino acids. V was trimmed by 6 bases and J by 9 bases, leaving 14 bases between them. Germline CDR1 is DFQATT and CDR2 is SNEGSKA (reference sequence). The CDR3 loop is CSASGPGKAFF. CDR3 DNA sequence: TGCAGTGCGTCCGGCCCCGGGAAAGCTTTCTTT.

DNA of the CDR3: TGTGCCAGCAGCGTAGTAGGACAGGGAGACACTGAAGCTTTCTTT. Its protein is CASSVVGQGDTEAFF. V and J are TRBV9 and TRBJ1-1; 8 bases are shared with TRBD1. The V and J ends lost 0 bases and 3 bases, in that order; junction bases with no gene match: 4. Germline V lookup: CDR1 SGDLS, CDR2 YYNGEE. The CDR3 extends over 15 amino acids.

The J gene is TRBJ1-1, the V gene TRBV10-3; D gene ambiguous. CDR1 and CDR2 from the germline V gene are ENHRY and SYGVKD. V was cut by 3 bases and J by 0 bases, with 8 bases left in between. The CDR3 is 14 amino acids. The CDR3 loop is CAISDADMNTEAFF. The CDR3 coding sequence is TGTGCCATCAGTGACGCAGACATGAACACTGAAGCTTTCTTT.

The chain links TRBV6-5 to TRBJ2-1; D remains unclear. Germline CDR1 MNHEY, CDR2 SVGAGI. CDR3 length equals 14 residues. Trimming left V 6 bases short and J 8 bases short, with 17 bases between. The CDR3 bases are TGTGCCAGCAGAGAGATTGGAGCGACTGATGAGCAGTTCTTC. The encoded protein is CASREIGATDEQFF.

In its sample, this clone was seen a few times. The chain combines TRBV5-5 with TRBJ1-4, with TRBD1 matching over 11 bases. Germline lookup yields CDR1 SGHKS and CDR2 YYEKEE (reference sequence). Trimming removed 3 bases from V and 7 bases from J; junction bases left unmatched: 8. The CDR3 totals 16 residues. The CDR3: CASSWRWTGGGEKLFF. CDR3 nucleotide sequence: TGTGCCAGCAGCTGGCGGTGGACAGGGGGCGGTGAAAAACTGTTTTTT. Together with reference TRBV5-5 and TRBJ1-4, the CDR3 gives the full variable domain: DAGVTQSPTHLIKTRGQQVTLRCSPISGHKSVSWYQQVLGQGPQFIFQYYEKEERGRGNFPDRFSARQFPNYSSELNVNALLLGDSALYLCASSWRWTGGGEKLFFGSGTQLSVL.

The chain has TRBV6-4 and TRBJ1-1; 8 nucleotides line up with TRBD1. The junction had 5 bases not matched to a gene; V was cut back by 6 bases and J by 2 bases. CDR1 is MRHNA, CDR2 SNTAGT, per germline. The CDR3 contains 14 residues. This CDR3 is CASSNGQGNTEAFF. CDR3 DNA sequence: TGTGCCAGCAGCAACGGACAGGGTAACACTGAAGCTTTCTTT.

J is TRBJ1-2 and V is TRBV5-4, with 11 bases fitting TRBD1. This CDR3 comprises 16 residues. From germline, CDR1 is SGHNT and CDR2 YYREEE (reference sequence). V was pared by 1 base and J by 8 bases, with 10 bases of the junction left unmatched. CDR3 loop: CASSLTLGGQGEGYTF. The CDR3 DNA is TGTGCCAGCAGCTTGACGCTAGGGGGACAGGGGGAGGGCTACACCTTC.

This clone appeared a few times. This chain connects TRBV6-5 to TRBJ2-5, with TRBD2 as a possible D gene (7 bases). V lost 10 bases and J 5 bases, leaving 17 bases between the germline ends. Germline V lookup: CDR1 MNHEY, CDR2 SVGAGI. The CDR3 extends over 13 amino acids. This chain's CDR3 is CATSLGGAETQYF. The CDR3 DNA reads TGTGCCACTTCACTGGGGGGGGCGGAGACCCAGTACTTC.

Only a few counts were recorded for this clone. The chain links TRBV10-2 to TRBJ2-5; TRBD1 aligns across 7 bases. Germline V gene data show CDR1 as WSHSY and CDR2 as SAAADI. Trimming removed 4 bases from V and 4 bases from J; junction bases left unmatched: 0. The CDR3 totals 12 residues. CDR3 sequence: CASSGTGETQYF. The DNA of the CDR3 is TGCGCCAGCAGTGGGACAGGAGAGACCCAGTACTTC.

The rearrangement links TRBV2 to TRBJ2-7; D is perhaps TRBD1 (6 bases). The V and J ends lost 6 bases and 3 bases respectively, with 6 bases between them. This CDR3 is 11 amino acids long. Germline lookup yields CDR1 SNHLY and CDR2 FYNNEI. In DNA form, the CDR3 reads TGTGCCAGCAGGGGACACTACGAGCAGTACTTC. Its translation: CASRGHYEQYF. Full variable domain (missing parts from reference TRBV2 and TRBJ2-7): EPEVTQTPSHQVTQMGQEVILRCVPISNHLYFYWYRQILGQKVEFLVSFYNNEISEKSEIFDDQFSVERPDGSNFTLKIRSTKLEDSAMYFCASRGHYEQYFGPGTRLTVT.

The chain recombines TRBV13 with TRBJ2-3; possibly TRBD1 for D (6 bases). Germline V lookup: CDR1 PRHDT, CDR2 FYEKMQ (reference sequence). V was trimmed by 2 bases and J by 3 bases, leaving 15 bases between them. The CDR3 sequence is 16 residues long. CDR3: CASSLWGHDRTDTQYF. DNA for the CDR3: TGTGCCAGCAGCTTATGGGGGCACGATAGGACAGATACGCAGTATTTT.

This rearrangement joins TRBV4-3 to TRBJ2-5; D may be TRBD2 (5 bases). CDR1 and CDR2 (germline): LGHNA, YSLEER. The CDR3 covers 15 residues. V was cut by 0 bases and J by 4 bases, with 12 bases left in between. The CDR3 region has the DNA TGCGCCAGCAGCCAAGATGTGGCTAGCACAGAGACCCAGTACTTC. Translation: CASSQDVASTETQYF.

The chain combines TRBV27 with TRBJ2-2; D may be TRBD2 (6 bases). V lost 6 bases and J lost 4, with 15 bases in between. CDR3 length: 15 residues. Germline CDR1 is MNHEY and CDR2 is SMNVEV (reference sequence). The CDR3 is CASRSSGVPTGELFF. The CDR3 coding sequence is TGTGCCAGCAGATCCTCGGGAGTACCCACCGGGGAGCTGTTTTTT.

The chain has TRBV28 and TRBJ1-4, with TRBD1 matching over 10 bases. The germline gives CDR1 MDHEN, CDR2 SYDVKM. The CDR3 covers 16 residues. Losses at the gene ends were 5 bases for V and 3 bases for J; bases not matched to a gene: 6. The CDR3 loop reads CASSRDRGSANEKLFF. The CDR3 bases are TGTGCCAGCAGTCGGGACAGGGGTAGTGCTAATGAAAAACTGTTTTTT.

The chain links TRBV12-5 to TRBJ2-1, with 9 bases fitting TRBD2. Per the germline V gene, CDR1 is LGHNT and CDR2 is FRNRAP. V was clipped by 5 bases and J by 9 bases; unmatched bases: 11. The CDR3 has 15 residues. CDR3: CASGTAGGGAVEQFF. For the CDR3, the DNA is TGTGCTAGTGGTACCGCGGGCGGGGGGGCAGTTGAGCAGTTCTTC.

This clone was counted only a few times. CDR3 bases: TGTGCCAGCAGCCCCGACAGCGGGGTGGATGAGCAGTTCTTC. It specifies CASSPDSGVDEQFF. This chain connects TRBV7-9 to TRBJ2-1; TRBD2 agrees at 7 bases. Trimming took 5 bases from V and 8 from J; bases not matched to a gene: 9. In germline, CDR1 is SEHNR, CDR2 FQNEAQ (reference sequence). This CDR3 is 14 amino acids long.

V and J are TRBV7-5 and TRBJ2-5; the D call TRBD1 from the table was never checked on the DNA. TRBV7-5 is annotated as a pseudogene. The CDR3 runs to 14 residues. CDR3 nucleotides: TGTGTCAGAAGCTTAGGGCTGGACCAAGAGACCCAGTACTTC. Protein: CVRSLGLDQETQYF.

This clone was found a few times. The chain links TRBV25-1 to TRBJ2-5; 8 bases map to TRBD2. The germline V gene has CDR1 MGHDK and CDR2 SYGVNS. V trimming: 5 bases; J trimming: 0 bases; junction bases outside the gene matches: 8. This CDR3 is built from 16 residues. CDR3 bases: TGTGCCAGCAGTAAAACTAGCGGCAAGTACCAAGAGACCCAGTACTTC. Residues: CASSKTSGKYQETQYF.

This chain joins TRBV4-3 and TRBJ1-2; 7 nucleotides align to TRBD1. CDR3 size: 15 residues. Trimming removed 1 base from V and 7 bases from J; junction bases left unmatched: 9. The germline gives CDR1 LGHNA, CDR2 YSLEER. As DNA, the CDR3 is TGCGCCAGCAGCCAAGGCATTCAGGGGGAATCTGGCTACACCTTC. Encoded protein: CASSQGIQGESGYTF.